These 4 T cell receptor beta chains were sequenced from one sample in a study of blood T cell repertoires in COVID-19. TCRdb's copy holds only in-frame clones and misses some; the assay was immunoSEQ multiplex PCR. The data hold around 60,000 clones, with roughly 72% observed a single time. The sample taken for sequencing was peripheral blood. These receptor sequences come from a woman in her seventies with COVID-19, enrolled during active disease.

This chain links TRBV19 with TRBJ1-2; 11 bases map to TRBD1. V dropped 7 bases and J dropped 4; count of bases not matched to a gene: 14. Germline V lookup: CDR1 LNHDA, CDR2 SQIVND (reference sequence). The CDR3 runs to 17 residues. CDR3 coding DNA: TGTGCCAGTACCACGCGGGACAGGGGGATTGGAGCCTATGGCTACACCTTC. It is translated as CASTTRDRGIGAYGYTF.

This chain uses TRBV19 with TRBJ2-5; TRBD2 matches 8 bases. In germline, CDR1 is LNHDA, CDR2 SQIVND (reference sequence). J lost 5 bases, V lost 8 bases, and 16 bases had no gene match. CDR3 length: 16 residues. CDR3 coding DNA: TGTGCCAGTGCAGCGGGGGCAGTTGGGGTGGGGGAGACCCAGTACTTC. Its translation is CASAAGAVGVGETQYF.

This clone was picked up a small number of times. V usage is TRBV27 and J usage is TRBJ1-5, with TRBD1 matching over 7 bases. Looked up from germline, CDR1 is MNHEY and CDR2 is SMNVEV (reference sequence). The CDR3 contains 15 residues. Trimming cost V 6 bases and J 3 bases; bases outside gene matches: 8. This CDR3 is CASRDGDSPNQPQHF. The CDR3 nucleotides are TGTGCCAGCAGGGATGGGGACAGCCCCAATCAGCCCCAGCATTTT.

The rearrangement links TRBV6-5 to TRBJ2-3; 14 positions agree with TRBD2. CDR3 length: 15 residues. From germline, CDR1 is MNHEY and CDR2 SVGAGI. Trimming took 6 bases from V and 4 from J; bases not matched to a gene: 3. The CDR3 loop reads CASRRLAGGADTQYF. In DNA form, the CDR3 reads TGTGCCAGCAGACGACTAGCGGGGGGGGCAGATACGCAGTATTTT.